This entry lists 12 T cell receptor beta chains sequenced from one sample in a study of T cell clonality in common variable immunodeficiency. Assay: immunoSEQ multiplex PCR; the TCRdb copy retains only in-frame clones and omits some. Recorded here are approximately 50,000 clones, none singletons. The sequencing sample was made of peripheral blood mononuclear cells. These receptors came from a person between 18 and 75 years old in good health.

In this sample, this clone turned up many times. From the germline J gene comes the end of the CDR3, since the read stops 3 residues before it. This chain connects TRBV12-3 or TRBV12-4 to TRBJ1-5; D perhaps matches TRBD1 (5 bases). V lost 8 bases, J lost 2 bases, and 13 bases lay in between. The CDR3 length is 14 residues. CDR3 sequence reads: CASPWRGGNQPQHF. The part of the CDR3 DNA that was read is TGTGCCAGCCCCTGGAGGGGAGGCAATCAGCCC.

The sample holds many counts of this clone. The CDR3 is CASSLSGGHGTGETLHF. The DNA read from the CDR3 is TGTGCCAGCAGCTTAAGCGGGGGTCATGGGACAGGGGAAACC. The gene calls are TRBV7-3 and TRBJ1-6; 10 bases fit TRBD1. The observed sequence ends 3 residues before the CDR3 terminus, with the missing tail filled in from the germline J gene. The CDR3 consists of 17 residues. Germline V gives CDR1 SGHTA, CDR2 FQGTGA.

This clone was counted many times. The CDR3 here is CASNEASGGGDTQYF. The sequenced part of the CDR3 DNA is TGTGCCAGCAACGAGGCTAGCGGTGGGGGAGATACG. This chain joins TRBV2 and TRBJ2-3, with TRBD2 identical over 7 bases. The CDR3 extends 3 residues past the end of the read, so its final part is completed from the germline J gene. Germline assignment: CDR1 SNHLY and CDR2 FYNNEI. The CDR3 extends over 15 amino acids. The V and J ends lost 7 bases and 5 bases, in that order; junction bases with no gene match: 12.

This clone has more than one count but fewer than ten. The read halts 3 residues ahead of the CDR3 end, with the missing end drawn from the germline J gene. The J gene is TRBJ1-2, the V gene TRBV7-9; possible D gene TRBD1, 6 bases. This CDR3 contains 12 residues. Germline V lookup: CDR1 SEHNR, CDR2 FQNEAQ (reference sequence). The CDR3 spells CASSLGGGDYTF. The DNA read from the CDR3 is TGTGCCAGCAGCTTGGGCGGGGGCGAC.

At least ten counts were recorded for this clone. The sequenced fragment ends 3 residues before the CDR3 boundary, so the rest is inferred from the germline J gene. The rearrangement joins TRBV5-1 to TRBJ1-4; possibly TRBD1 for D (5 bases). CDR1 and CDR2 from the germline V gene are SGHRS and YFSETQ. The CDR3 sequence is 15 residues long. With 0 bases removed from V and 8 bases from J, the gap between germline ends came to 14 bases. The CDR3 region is CASSLVGQGIEKLFF. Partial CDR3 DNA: TGCGCCAGCAGCTTGGTGGGGCAGGGAATAGAAAAA.

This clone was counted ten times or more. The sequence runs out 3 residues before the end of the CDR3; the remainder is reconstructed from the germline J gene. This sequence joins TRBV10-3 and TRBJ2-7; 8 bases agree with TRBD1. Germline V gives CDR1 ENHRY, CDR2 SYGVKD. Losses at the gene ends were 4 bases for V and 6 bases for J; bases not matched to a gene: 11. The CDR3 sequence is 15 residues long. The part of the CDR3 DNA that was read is TGTGCCATCAGTGTCCAACCACAGGGGGAAGGCGAG. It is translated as CAISVQPQGEGE. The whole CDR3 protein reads CAISVQPQGEGEQYF.

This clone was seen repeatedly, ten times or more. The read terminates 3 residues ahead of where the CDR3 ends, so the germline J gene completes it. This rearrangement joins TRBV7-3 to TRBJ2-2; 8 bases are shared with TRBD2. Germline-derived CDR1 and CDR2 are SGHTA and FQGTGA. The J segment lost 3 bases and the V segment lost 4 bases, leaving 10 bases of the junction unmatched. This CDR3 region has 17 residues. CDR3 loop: CASSSSGGGIDTGELFF. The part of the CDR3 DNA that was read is TGTGCCAGCAGCTCGTCGGGGGGGGGCATAGACACCGGGGAG.

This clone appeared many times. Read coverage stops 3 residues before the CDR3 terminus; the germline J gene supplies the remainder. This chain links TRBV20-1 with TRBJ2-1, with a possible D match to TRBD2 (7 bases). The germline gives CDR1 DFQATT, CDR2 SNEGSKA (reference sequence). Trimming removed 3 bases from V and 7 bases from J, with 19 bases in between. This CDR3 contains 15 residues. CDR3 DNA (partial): TGCAGTGCTAGCCGGGGGGCGGGGGTTGAAAATGAG. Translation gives CSASRGAGVENE. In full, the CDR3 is CSASRGAGVENEQFF.

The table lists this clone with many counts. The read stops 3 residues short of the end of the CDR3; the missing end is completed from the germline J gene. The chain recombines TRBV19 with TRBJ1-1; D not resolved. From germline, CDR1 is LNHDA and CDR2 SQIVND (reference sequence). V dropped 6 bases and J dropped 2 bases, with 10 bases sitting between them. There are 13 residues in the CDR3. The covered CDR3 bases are TGTGCCAGTAGGGGCCAGGCTAACACTGAA. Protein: CASRGQANTE. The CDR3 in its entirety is CASRGQANTEAFF. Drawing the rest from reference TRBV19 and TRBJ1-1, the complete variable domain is DGGITQSPKYLFRKEGQNVTLSCEQNLNHDAMYWYRQDPGQGLRLIYYSQIVNDFQKGDIAEGYSVSREKKESFPLTVTSAQKNPTAFYLCASRGQANTEAFFGQGTRLTVV.

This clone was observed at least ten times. CDR3 sequence: CASSFYAGSSYEQYF. CDR3 DNA (partial): TGCGCCAGCAGCTTCTACGCGGGTAGCTCCTACGAG. The chain recombines TRBV5-1 with TRBJ2-7, with D possibly TRBD2 on 5 matching bases. Read coverage stops 3 residues before the CDR3 terminus; the germline J gene supplies the remainder. The germline V gene has CDR1 SGHRS and CDR2 YFSETQ. V was clipped by 2 bases and J by 0 bases, with 12 bases between them. The CDR3 consists of 15 residues.

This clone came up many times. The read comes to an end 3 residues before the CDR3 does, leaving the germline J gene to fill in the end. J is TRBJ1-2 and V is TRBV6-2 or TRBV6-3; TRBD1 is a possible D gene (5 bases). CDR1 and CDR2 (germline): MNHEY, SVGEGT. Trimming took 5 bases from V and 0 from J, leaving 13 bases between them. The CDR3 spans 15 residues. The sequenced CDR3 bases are TGTGCCAGCAGTATTTCCGACAGATCTAACTATGGC. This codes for CASSISDRSNYG. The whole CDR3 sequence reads CASSISDRSNYGYTF.

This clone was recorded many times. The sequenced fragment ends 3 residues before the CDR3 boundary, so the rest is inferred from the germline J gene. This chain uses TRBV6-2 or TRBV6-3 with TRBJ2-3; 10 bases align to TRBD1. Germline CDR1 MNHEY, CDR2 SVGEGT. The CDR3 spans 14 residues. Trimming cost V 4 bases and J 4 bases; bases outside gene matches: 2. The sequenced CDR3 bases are TGTGCCAGCAGTTCGACAGGGGGCGCAGATACG. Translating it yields CASSSTGGADT. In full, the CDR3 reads CASSSTGGADTQYF.